This is a list of T cell receptor beta chains from one sample in a study of control samples from healthy donors and cancer patients. Clones were read by immunoSEQ multiplex PCR, and TCRdb kept only the in-frame ones, dropping some. The top ten clones hold around 6.4% of a sample with 400,000 to 450,000 clones, around 90% of them seen once. Sequencing used PBMCs. The receptor set was obtained from a man aged 35 to 55 with head and neck cancer. Each CDR3 is given with its conserved first and last residue. Each record gives: clone size, CDR3 length, V gene, CDR3 protein. Some rows have no size entry. The others give once, few or many, or a class for an expanded clone.

>-|12|TRBV6-5
CASSLRGDTQYF
>-|12|TRBV12-3/TRBV12-4
CASSPDSYEQYF
>-|15|TRBV6-5
CATMGTGERLYEQYF
>-|14|TRBV27
CASSRQYSNQPQHF
>-|13|TRBV28
CASSFAGYYGYTF
>-|16|TRBV28
CASSLAWTGDSYEQYF
>-|13|TRBV11-3
CASSHSGGTEAFF
>-|16|TRBV7-3
CASSLIGGQRNSPLHF
>-|16|TRBV3-1/TRBV3-2
CASSRKLAAALGEQYF
>-|18|TRBV7-2
CASSFPRFSGGNSYEQYF
>-|13|TRBV9
CASSVNRNSPLHF
>-|15|TRBV6-5
CASIVHRGGNQPQHF
>-|15|TRBV6-2/TRBV6-3
CASSQLAGLYNEQFF
>-|14|TRBV10-3
CAIDKGGLNTEAFF
>-|15|TRBV5-4
CASSLVGEAKNIQYF
>-|15|TRBV6-6
CASRNGQEMNTEAFF
>-|14|TRBV28
CASSRGRGTGELFF
>-|16|TRBV5-1
CASSLKGLGQDTEAFF
>-|12|TRBV3-1/TRBV3-2
CASSYTNSPLHF
>-|16|TRBV5-6
CASTELGLADTGELFF
>-|13|TRBV7-9
CASSLSWNTEAFF
>few|15|TRBV19
CASQGGRSSYNEQFF
>-|16|TRBV7-2
CASSLDRLAGTYEQYF
>-|14|TRBV7-6
CASSSVDRGNIQYF
>-|14|TRBV7-7
CASSLGTNGETQYF
>once|15|TRBV4-1
CASSQDQGGVYEQYF
>-|12|TRBV4-2
CASSPARGEQFF
>once|14|TRBV30
CAWTGQSGANVLTF
>-|13|TRBV11-3
CASSFGPNNEQFF
>-|14|TRBV7-8
CASGLRDIAYEQYF
>-|13|TRBV28
CASRTSGRYEQYF
>few|15|TRBV7-2
CASIPSRGTYNEQFF
>-|15|TRBV29-1
CSVGRGQVANYGYTF
>-|14|TRBV11-2
CASSLGTAYNEQFF
>-|12|TRBV7-2
CASSLARETQYF
>-|13|TRBV27
CASSPHLSYEQYF
>-|14|TRBV28
CASRRQGDFYEQYF
>-|14|TRBV7-3
CASSLFSSSREQYF
>-|11|TRBV20-1
CSASAKNIQYF
>-|12|TRBV21-1
CASSKKREPQHF
>-|18|TRBV6-2/TRBV6-3
CASSYSNPGQGSYYEQYF
>-|17|TRBV2
CASSGGLVSRVTGELFF
>-|11|TRBV20-1
CSADSQETQYF
>-|13|TRBV18
CASSPPASYGYTF
>-|15|TRBV2
CASNGRGLLNSPLHF
>once|19|TRBV5-4
CASSFYIQRKTSGGYEQYF
>-|13|TRBV7-9
CAIDIRRGDEQYF
>-|15|TRBV11-2
CASSHDYNPNWEQYF
>once|14|TRBV5-1
CASSGDRSDQPQHF
>once|19|TRBV24-1
CATSDALIAGGVGYNEQFF
>-|14|TRBV10-3
CAISEPTGTYEQYF
>-|13|TRBV30
CAWSGLAKNIQYF
>few|15|TRBV11-2
CASSTYTGTTDTQYF
>once|15|TRBV7-6
CASSLGEPHNSPLHF